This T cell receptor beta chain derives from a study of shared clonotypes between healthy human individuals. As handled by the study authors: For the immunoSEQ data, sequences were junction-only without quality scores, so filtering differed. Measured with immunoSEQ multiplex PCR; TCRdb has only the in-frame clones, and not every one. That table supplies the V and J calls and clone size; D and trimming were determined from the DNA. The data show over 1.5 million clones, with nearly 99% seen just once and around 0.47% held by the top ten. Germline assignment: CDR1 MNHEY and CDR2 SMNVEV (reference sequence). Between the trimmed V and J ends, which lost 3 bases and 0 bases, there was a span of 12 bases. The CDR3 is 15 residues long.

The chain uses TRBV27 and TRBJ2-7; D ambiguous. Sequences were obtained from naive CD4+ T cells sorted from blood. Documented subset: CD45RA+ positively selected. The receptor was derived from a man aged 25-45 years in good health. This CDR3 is CASSFFLGYSYEQYF. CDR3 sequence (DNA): TGTGCCAGCAGTTTTTTTCTGGGGTACTCCTACGAGCAGTACTTC.